The 5 T cell receptor beta chains presented below share a single source sample, sequenced in a study of beta chain features in type 1 diabetes. The investigators reverse transcribed all of the isolated RNA, so they sequenced expressed TCRB transcripts. Libraries were prepared by immunoSEQ multiplex PCR; TCRdb keeps only in-frame clonotypes and omits some of them. Of 450,000 to 550,000 clones listed, about 30% are singletons. Sequencing used naive CD4+ T cells from blood. Receptors were obtained from a young man in good health.

In this sample, this clone turned up a few times. The V and J genes are TRBV14 and TRBJ2-1; 10 nucleotides agree with TRBD2. Germline CDR1 and CDR2: SGHDN and FVKESK. V was pared by 0 bases and J by 5 bases, with 7 bases of the junction left unmatched. The CDR3 sequence is 17 residues long. CDR3 nucleotide sequence: TGTGCCAGCAGCCAAGAACGGCTAGCGGGGGCGGACAATGAGCAGTTCTTC. Translation: CASSQERLAGADNEQFF.

The chain links TRBV6-1 to TRBJ1-1, with D tentatively TRBD1 (5 bases). The CDR3 sequence is 14 residues long. V was trimmed by 5 bases and J by 1 base, leaving 11 bases between them. CDR1 and CDR2 from the germline V gene are MNHNS and SASEGT. The chain's CDR3 is CASSLSGANTEAFF. In DNA, the CDR3 is TGTGCCAGCAGTTTATCCGGGGCGAACACTGAAGCTTTCTTT.

This clone was counted only a few times. V is TRBV29-1 and J is TRBJ1-1; no clear D. The CDR3 is 12 amino acids. Germline assignment: CDR1 SQVTM and CDR2 ANQGSEA. Trimming removed 7 bases at V and 2 bases at J, with 11 bases between. The CDR3 here is CSGHTVNTEAFF. In DNA form, the CDR3 reads TGCAGCGGCCACACAGTTAACACTGAAGCTTTCTTT.

The V call is TRBV11-2, the J call TRBJ2-1, with TRBD1 matching 8 bases. Losses at the gene ends were 4 bases for V and 3 bases for J; bases not matched to a gene: 5. CDR1 and CDR2 from the germline V gene are SGHAT and FQNNGV. This CDR3 contains 15 residues. The CDR3 bases are TGTGCCAGCAGCTCAGGGGGGACAGGCTACAATGAGCAGTTCTTC. Protein sequence: CASSSGGTGYNEQFF. Filled out from reference TRBV11-2 and TRBJ2-1, the complete variable domain reads EAGVAQSPRYKIIEKRQSVAFWCNPISGHATLYWYQQILGQGPKLLIQFQNNGVVDDSQLPKDRFSAERLKGVDSTLKIQPAKLEDSAVYLCASSSGGTGYNEQFFGPGTRLTVL.

This clone was counted only a few times. The chain has TRBV6-1 and TRBJ2-7; D is unresolved. CDR3 size: 13 residues. The ends were cut back, 3 bases at V and 3 bases at J, with 9 bases in the middle. From germline, CDR1 is MNHNS and CDR2 SASEGT. The CDR3 coding sequence is TGTGCCAGCAGTGAGGTTGAACTCTACGAGCAGTACTTC. Translation gives CASSEVELYEQYF.